This entry lists 15 T cell receptor beta chains sequenced from one sample in a study of control samples from healthy donors and cancer patients. Assay used: immunoSEQ multiplex PCR; TCRdb lists only in-frame clones, some missing. The profile shows approximately 94,000 clones, about 90% of them singletons. Material: blood. These receptors came from a woman aged 45 to 65 in good health.

The chain employs TRBV5-1 and TRBJ1-1; D gene unclear. Deletions cut 5 bases from V and 1 base from J, with 6 bases between. This CDR3 is built from 12 residues. Germline V lookup: CDR1 SGHRS, CDR2 YFSETQ. The CDR3 is CASRAANTEAFF. CDR3 coding DNA: TGCGCCAGCAGGGCAGCGAACACTGAAGCTTTCTTT.

The chain joins TRBV5-1 to TRBJ2-1, with D perhaps matching TRBD2 (5 bases). Germline assignment: CDR1 SGHRS and CDR2 YFSETQ. The CDR3 loop spans 15 amino acids. The V end lost 0 bases, the J end lost 0 bases, and 7 bases lay between the germline ends. CDR3 sequence reads: CASSLGLSSYNEQFF. The CDR3 DNA sequence: TGCGCCAGCAGCTTGGGACTAAGCTCCTACAATGAGCAGTTCTTC.

The chain combines TRBV19 with TRBJ1-1; the match to TRBD1 covers 7 bases. The CDR3 is 13 residues long. The ends lost 7 bases at V and 8 bases at J; junction bases unmatched: 10. Germline-derived CDR1 and CDR2 are LNHDA and SQIVND (reference sequence). This chain's CDR3 is CASTLPGQAEAFF. In DNA form, the CDR3 reads TGTGCCAGTACCTTACCCGGACAGGCCGAAGCTTTCTTT.

Here the CDR3 DNA reads TGTGCCAGCAGGGGACAGGTTGATAGCAATCAGCCCCAGCATTTT. Translated, it gives CASRGQVDSNQPQHF. This sequence joins TRBV2 and TRBJ1-5, with 8 bases that match TRBD1. The germline V gene has CDR1 SNHLY and CDR2 FYNNEI. The CDR3 contains 15 residues. With 6 bases clipped from V and 0 bases from J, the junction kept 4 bases outside the gene matches.

The V call is TRBV12-3 or TRBV12-4, the J call TRBJ1-2; D call uncertain. The CDR3 covers 13 residues. The V and J ends lost 1 base and 6 bases respectively, with 9 bases between them. CDR3 loop: CASSLVGSNGYTF. The CDR3 DNA follows: TGTGCCAGCAGTTTAGTGGGTTCGAATGGCTACACCTTC.

DNA for the CDR3: TGTGCCTGGAGCGAGGGGTGGCCCTCTGGGGCCAACGTCCTGACTTTC. This translates into CAWSEGWPSGANVLTF. This chain connects TRBV30 to TRBJ2-6, with D tentatively TRBD1 or TRBD2 (5 bases each). The V gene's germline CDR1 is GTSNPN and CDR2 SVGIG (reference sequence). The CDR3 consists of 16 residues. Deletions cut 3 bases from V and 0 bases from J, with 12 bases between.

V gene TRBV6-2 or TRBV6-3 combines with J gene TRBJ2-7; D is uncertain. Per germline, CDR1 MNHEY and CDR2 SVGEGT. The CDR3 length is 13 residues. With 2 bases removed from V and 3 bases from J, the gap between germline ends came to 8 bases. The CDR3: CASSYGDLYEQYV. DNA for the CDR3: TGTGCCAGCAGTTACGGAGACCTCTACGAGCAGTACGTC.

This clone was recorded once. CDR3 region: CASSPLAKNIQYF. The CDR3 nucleotides read TGTGCCAGCAGCCCCCTAGCCAAAAACATTCAGTACTTC. The J gene is TRBJ2-4, the V gene TRBV14; D is uncertain. This CDR3 region has 13 residues. CDR1 and CDR2 from the germline V gene are SGHDN and FVKESK. Deletions cut 4 bases from V and 0 bases from J, with 4 bases between.

The chain uses TRBV9 and TRBJ1-3, with TRBD1 matching over 9 bases. The V segment lost 4 bases and the J segment 5 bases; nucleotides outside the gene matches: 4. Germline V gene data show CDR1 as SGDLS and CDR2 as YYNGEE. The CDR3 extends over 14 amino acids. This chain's CDR3 is CASSPGTGRNTIYF. For the CDR3, the DNA is TGTGCCAGCAGCCCCGGGACAGGGAGAAACACCATATATTTT.

This chain uses TRBV13 with TRBJ2-1; 9 bases map to TRBD1. J gave up 2 bases and V 5 bases, and 10 bases lay outside the gene matches. This CDR3 spans 17 amino acids. Germline CDR1 reads PRHDT; CDR2 reads FYEKMQ (reference sequence). CDR3 DNA sequence: TGTGCCAGCAGCCCCCTCGTGGGGGACAGGGCCTACAATGAGCAGTTCTTC. It translates to CASSPLVGDRAYNEQFF.

V gene TRBV6-5 combines with J gene TRBJ2-2, with a weak D call TRBD1 (5 bases). The CDR3 is made up of 14 amino acids. V was shortened by 7 bases and J by 2 bases, with 11 bases between the two germline ends. Germline V gives CDR1 MNHEY, CDR2 SVGAGI. CDR3 sequence reads: CASNKGINTGELFF. The CDR3 DNA reads as TGTGCCAGCAATAAGGGGATCAACACCGGGGAGCTGTTTTTT.

The chain employs TRBV9 and TRBJ2-1; 11 bases are shared with TRBD2. Germline loops: CDR1 SGDLS, CDR2 YYNGEE. With 3 bases clipped from V and 9 bases from J, the junction kept 8 bases outside the gene matches. CDR3 length: 15 residues. The CDR3 DNA reads as TGTGCCAGCAGCGAGTCGACTAGCGGGAATAGTGAGCAGTTCTTC. It specifies CASSESTSGNSEQFF.

The chain couples TRBV15 to TRBJ2-5; TRBD2 is a possible D gene (6 bases). The CDR3 totals 15 residues. In germline, CDR1 is LNHNV, CDR2 YYDKDF (reference sequence). Between the trimmed V and J ends, which lost 0 bases and 4 bases, there was a span of 12 bases. CDR3 DNA sequence: TGTGCCACCAGCAGAGATGCGTTCGGGGGAGAGACCCAGTACTTC. Protein product: CATSRDAFGGETQYF. The complete variable domain, with remaining parts taken from reference TRBV15 and TRBJ2-5, reads DAMVIQNPRYQVTQFGKPVTLSCSQTLNHNVMYWYQQKSSQAPKLLFHYYDKDFNNEADTPDNFQSRRPNTSFCFLDIRSPGLGDTAMYLCATSRDAFGGETQYFGPGTRLLVL.

This clone was observed a handful of times. The V call is TRBV25-1, the J call TRBJ2-2; 10 bases are shared with TRBD2. Trimming removed 6 bases from V and 7 bases from J; junction bases left unmatched: 8. CDR1 and CDR2 from the germline V gene are MGHDK and SYGVNS. This CDR3 has 15 residues. CDR3 nucleotide sequence: TGTGCCAGCAGGCTTAGCGGGAGGCCGTACGGGGAGCTGTTTTTT. This sequence encodes CASRLSGRPYGELFF.

The chain has TRBV4-1 and TRBJ1-3, with a weak D call TRBD1 (5 bases). This CDR3 has 15 residues. V dropped 2 bases and J dropped 0 bases, with 8 bases sitting between them. Germline lookup yields CDR1 MGHRA and CDR2 YSYEKL. The CDR3 spells CASSQRQISGNTIYF. The CDR3, as DNA: TGCGCCAGCAGCCAACGACAGATCTCTGGAAACACCATATATTTT.